This T cell receptor beta chain was retrieved from a study of T-cell reconstitution after alpha-beta-depleted transplantation in children. Preparation of the TCRbeta library involved a method that used unique molecular identifiers. TCRdb re-called the PCR reads with MiXCR, one entry per CDR3 protein. Among about 420,000 distinct CDR3 sequences, about 11% were seen once, and the ten largest hold roughly 5%. V was shortened by 7 bases and J by 5 bases, with 16 bases between the two germline ends. Germline CDR1 and CDR2: SQVTM and ANQGSEA. The CDR3 loop spans 13 amino acids. The V gene is TRBV29-1, the J gene TRBJ2-3; D is uncertain. The receptor was derived from a human donor who donated a stem cell graft to a child with acute myeloid leukemia. The sample in question was PBMCs from the stem cell graft donor, obtained from the stem cell graft. CDR3 coding DNA: TGCAGCGACTGTAAGCAGGTCGGAGATACGCAGTATTTT. Translated: CSDCKQVGDTQYF.